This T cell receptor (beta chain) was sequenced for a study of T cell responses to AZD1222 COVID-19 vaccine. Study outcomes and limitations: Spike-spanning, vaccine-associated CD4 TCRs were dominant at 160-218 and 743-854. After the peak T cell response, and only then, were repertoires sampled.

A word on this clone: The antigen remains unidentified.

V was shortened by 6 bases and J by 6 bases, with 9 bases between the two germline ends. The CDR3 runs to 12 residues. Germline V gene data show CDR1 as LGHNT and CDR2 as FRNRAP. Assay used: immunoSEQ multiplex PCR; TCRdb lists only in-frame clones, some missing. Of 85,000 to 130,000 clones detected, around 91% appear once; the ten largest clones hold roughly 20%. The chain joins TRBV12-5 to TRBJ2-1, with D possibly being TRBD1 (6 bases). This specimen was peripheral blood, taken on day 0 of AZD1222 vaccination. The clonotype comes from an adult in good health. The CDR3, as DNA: TGTGCTAGTGGACCAGGGGTCAATGAGCAGTTCTTC. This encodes CASGPGVNEQFF.